These T cell receptor beta chains were read from a single sample in a study of blood T cell repertoires in COVID-19. Clones were sequenced by immunoSEQ multiplex PCR, and TCRdb holds only the in-frame ones, with some missing. The sample shows approximately 150,000 clones, more than 75% of them seen only once. Sample: peripheral blood. These receptor sequences come from a human donor with acute or convalescent COVID-19. The donor label of this sample is uncertain. Each CDR3 is given with its conserved first and last residue. A D gene is named only where the DNA matches it firmly. Clone size is shown for a subset of rows, as once, few, many or a class of expanded clone.

size	length	D	J	V	DNA	CDR3
once	15	TRBD1	TRBJ1-5	TRBV19	TGTGCCAGTACCTGGACAGGCTATAGCAATCAGCCCCAGCATTTT	CASTWTGYSNQPQHF
few	15	-	TRBJ1-3	TRBV5-4	TGTGCCAGCAGCTTGCGCGGCAGCTCTGGAAACACCATATATTTT	CASSLRGSSGNTIYF
-	16	-	TRBJ2-2	TRBV19	TGTGCCAGTACCCTTCGCTCGGGAGTGGGGACCGGGGAGCTGTTTTTT	CASTLRSGVGTGELFF
-	14	TRBD1	TRBJ1-1	TRBV4-1	TGCGCCAGCAGCCAGGACAGGTTGAACACTGAAGCTTTCTTT	CASSQDRLNTEAFF
-	17	TRBD1	TRBJ1-4	TRBV5-6	TGTGCCAGCAGCGCAACCTTCAGGGGGTATGCTAATGAAAAACTGTTTTTT	CASSATFRGYANEKLFF
-	15	TRBD2	TRBJ2-1	TRBV6-2/TRBV6-3	TGTGCCAGCAGTTACTCGAGCGGGAGCTACAATGAGCAGTTCTTC	CASSYSSGSYNEQFF
-	16	TRBD2	TRBJ2-1	TRBV5-1	TGCGCCAGCAGCTTGGTGCGGGAGCTCTCCTACAATGAGCAGTTCTTC	CASSLVRELSYNEQFF
-	15	-	TRBJ1-6	TRBV6-5	TGTGCCAGCAGTACGCGGGAGCCGGCTACCTCACCCCTCCACTTT	CASSTREPATSPLHF
-	19	TRBD2	TRBJ2-1	TRBV5-5	TGTGCCAGCAGCTTGGTAGGTGGGAGGGCGAGGAGCTCCTACAATGAGCAGTTCTTC	CASSLVGGRARSSYNEQFF
-	18	TRBD2	TRBJ2-3	TRBV3-1/TRBV3-2	TGTGCCAGCAGCCAAGTAAGAAGCGGGAACCACCCCCCGGATACGCAGTATTTT	CASSQVRSGNHPPDTQYF
-	12	-	TRBJ2-5	TRBV6-5	TGTGCCAGCAGCCCGAACAGGGAGACCCAGTACTTC	CASSPNRETQYF
-	14	-	TRBJ1-3	TRBV27	TGTGCCAGCAGTTCGACGGGGGCTGGAAACACCATATATTTT	CASSSTGAGNTIYF
-	14	-	TRBJ1-4	TRBV5-4	TGTGCCAGCAGCTTATGGGACTCTAATGAAAAACTGTTTTTT	CASSLWDSNEKLFF
-	16	-	TRBJ2-1	TRBV7-2	TGTGCCAGCAGCCCTCAGTGGGGGGTCCCCTACAATGAGCAGTTCTTC	CASSPQWGVPYNEQFF
-	12	-	TRBJ1-2	TRBV6-5	TGTGCCAGCAGTTATCGAGGATATGGCTACACCTTC	CASSYRGYGYTF
-	15	TRBD1	TRBJ1-2	TRBV28	TGTGCCAGCATTGAGACAGGGTGGAAAAACTATGGCTACACCTTC	CASIETGWKNYGYTF
-	14	TRBD1	TRBJ1-2	TRBV3-1/TRBV3-2	TGTGCCAGCAGGAGGACAGGGGATAACTATGGCTACACCTTC	CASRRTGDNYGYTF
once	14	-	TRBJ2-7	TRBV25-1	TGTGCCAGCAGTGAATCAAGGCTCACGGGGGAGCAGTACTTC	CASSESRLTGEQYF
-	13	TRBD1	TRBJ1-1	TRBV12-3/TRBV12-4	TGTGCCAGCAGCTTGGACAGGGTTACTGAAGCTTTCTTT	CASSLDRVTEAFF
-	14	-	TRBJ2-3	TRBV2	TGTGCCAGCAGTCGAACTAGCACCACAGATACGCAGTATTTT	CASSRTSTTDTQYF
-	13	TRBD1	TRBJ1-6	TRBV9	TGTGCCAGCGGCGGACAGGGGAATTCACCCCTCCACTTT	CASGGQGNSPLHF
-	15	-	TRBJ1-1	TRBV4-1	TGCGCCAGCAGCCGAAGAGGGTTTGTCGACACTGAAGCTTTCTTT	CASSRRGFVDTEAFF
-	14	-	TRBJ1-1	TRBV19	TGTGCCAGTAGTATACCGGGGGGGGCCACTGAAGCTTTCTTT	CASSIPGGATEAFF
-	14	-	TRBJ1-2	TRBV7-8	TGTGCCAGCGGCACGGGACATTCAAACTATGGCTACACCTTC	CASGTGHSNYGYTF
-	15	TRBD1	TRBJ1-6	TRBV30	TGTGCCTGGAGTCCAGGGACAGGCCGCAATTCACCCCTCCACTTT	CAWSPGTGRNSPLHF
few	11	-	TRBJ1-1	TRBV19	TGTGCCAGTAGTCTCAGCACTGAAGCTTTCTTT	CASSLSTEAFF
-	14	-	TRBJ1-1	TRBV18	TGTGCCAGCTCACGGACAGACTTGAACACTGAAGCTTTCTTT	CASSRTDLNTEAFF
-	17	-	TRBJ2-7	TRBV4-2	TGTGCCAGCAGCCAACGTACCGGGACACCGAGCTCCTACGAGCAGTACTTC	CASSQRTGTPSSYEQYF
-	19	-	TRBJ1-6	TRBV6-2/TRBV6-3	TGTGCCAGCAGTTACTCCGGCAGGGGCGGGAGCTCCTATAATTCACCCCTCCACTTT	CASSYSGRGGSSYNSPLHF
-	13	-	TRBJ2-3	TRBV24-1	TGTGCCACCAGTGACCCTAGCACAGATACGCAGTATTTT	CATSDPSTDTQYF
-	13	-	TRBJ1-1	TRBV6-5	TGTGCCAGCAGTTACGAACTCTACACTGAAGCTTTCTTT	CASSYELYTEAFF
few	14	-	TRBJ1-5	TRBV6-2/TRBV6-3	TGTGCCAGCAGCCCGGTGGGGGGTAATCAGCCCCAGCATTTT	CASSPVGGNQPQHF
-	18	-	TRBJ2-5	TRBV5-4	TGTGCCAGCAGCTTGGTGAGGCTAGCGACCGGGAGTTCTGAGACCCAGTACTTC	CASSLVRLATGSSETQYF
-	20	TRBD1	TRBJ2-6	TRBV12-5	TGTGCTAGTGGTTTCGGGACTGACAGGGGGCGGTTGAGTGGGGCCAACGTCCTGACTTTC	CASGFGTDRGRLSGANVLTF
-	13	TRBD1	TRBJ1-1	TRBV6-5	TGTGCCAGCAGCCTTACAGGGGGCACTGAAGCTTTCTTT	CASSLTGGTEAFF
-	19	TRBD2	TRBJ2-3	TRBV5-6	TGTGCCAGCAGCTTGTATGCTAGCGGGAGGCCACCGGGAGGCGATACGCAGTATTTT	CASSLYASGRPPGGDTQYF
-	14	TRBD1	TRBJ2-1	TRBV28	TGTGCCAGCCTGAGGGACAGGGGTTCGAATGAGCAGTTCTTC	CASLRDRGSNEQFF
-	12	-	TRBJ2-2	TRBV19	TGTGCCAGTAGTATTGGGAGCGGGGAGCTGTTTTTT	CASSIGSGELFF
-	14	-	TRBJ1-5	TRBV30	TGTGCCTGGAGTGTAGGGGCGAGCAATCAGCCCCAGCATTTT	CAWSVGASNQPQHF
-	15	TRBD1	TRBJ2-3	TRBV15	TGTGCCACCAGTCGCGGGACAGGGGGCACAGATACGCAGTATTTT	CATSRGTGGTDTQYF
-	14	TRBD2	TRBJ2-3	TRBV27	TGTGCCAGCAGTTCTAGCGGACCCACAGATACGCAGTATTTT	CASSSSGPTDTQYF
-	15	-	TRBJ1-1	TRBV14	TGTGCCAGCAGCGACGGGTTCGTCCCATACACTGAAGCTTTCTTT	CASSDGFVPYTEAFF
few	14	-	TRBJ1-2	TRBV28	TGTGCCAGCAGTTTCGCGACAGCTCCCTATGGCTACACCTTC	CASSFATAPYGYTF
-	15	-	TRBJ2-2	TRBV7-2	TGTGCCAGCAGCCCGGACTGGCTTAACACCGGGGAGCTGTTTTTT	CASSPDWLNTGELFF
-	12	-	TRBJ1-4	TRBV30	TGTGCCTGGCGAGTCCTGGGGGCAAAACTGTTTTTT	CAWRVLGAKLFF
once	17	-	TRBJ2-6	TRBV24-1	TGTGCCACCAGTGATGGGGTGACAGCCTCTGGGGCCAACGTCCTGACTTTC	CATSDGVTASGANVLTF
-	16	TRBD1	TRBJ2-1	TRBV4-3	TGCGCCAGCAGATCGCACTCAGGGGGCGCGTGGAATGAGCAGTTCTTC	CASRSHSGGAWNEQFF
-	14	TRBD1	TRBJ1-3	TRBV19	TGTGCCAGTAGTCAGGGACAGGGTGGAAACACCATATATTTT	CASSQGQGGNTIYF
few	12	TRBD1	TRBJ1-2	TRBV28	TGTGCCAGCAGTTTTGCGGACAGGGGCTACACCTTC	CASSFADRGYTF
-	15	-	TRBJ1-3	TRBV5-5	TGTGCCAGCAGCTTACAGGGAAACTCTGGAAACACCATATATTTT	CASSLQGNSGNTIYF
once	16	-	TRBJ1-4	TRBV7-9	TGTGCCAGCAGCTTAAATCTGGGGGCAACTAGTGAAAAACTGTTTTTT	CASSLNLGATSEKLFF
-	16	TRBD2	TRBJ2-1	TRBV11-3	TGTGCCAGCAGCCGACTAGCGGGAGGCCCCTACAATGAGCAGTTCTTC	CASSRLAGGPYNEQFF
-	17	TRBD2	TRBJ2-5	TRBV4-1	TGCGCCAGCAGCCAAGTCCCAGCGGGAGGGTCAGGTGAGACCCAGTACTTC	CASSQVPAGGSGETQYF
few	16	-	TRBJ2-2	TRBV5-8	TGTGCCAGCAGCGAACCCGGACACTTGTATATCGGGGAGCTGTTTTTT	CASSEPGHLYIGELFF
-	14	TRBD1	TRBJ1-1	TRBV7-9	TGTGCCAGCAGCCAGACAGGGAGAAACACTGAAGCTTTCTTT	CASSQTGRNTEAFF
few	16	TRBD1	TRBJ1-4	TRBV10-3	TGTGCCATCAGTGGATCCCGGGACAGCGCTAATGAAAAACTGTTTTTT	CAISGSRDSANEKLFF
-	14	TRBD1	TRBJ2-1	TRBV5-4	TGTGCCAGCAGCTTGGGGACAGGGAGCCATGAGCAGTTCTTC	CASSLGTGSHEQFF
-	14	-	TRBJ2-1	TRBV7-2	TGTGCCAGCAGCTCGTTCACAGGACGCAATGAGCAGTTCTTC	CASSSFTGRNEQFF
-	10	-	TRBJ1-6	TRBV27	TGTGCCCCGAGGTATTCACCCCTCCACTTT	CAPRYSPLHF